These 27 T cell receptor beta chains came from one sample sequenced in a study of blood T cell repertoires in COVID-19. Profiling relied on immunoSEQ multiplex PCR, and the TCRdb table lists in-frame clones only, not all of them. Of a few hundred thousand clones in the sample, approximately 93% were seen once. The sequenced sample consisted of PBMCs or T cells enriched from blood (not recorded which). The receptors come from a woman between 35 and 50 years old who had been exposed to COVID-19.

The chain links TRBV5-8 to TRBJ2-7; the match to TRBD2 covers 8 bases. The CDR3 has 16 residues. Germline trimming cut 3 bases from V and 3 bases from J; bases unmatched to any gene: 11. Germline loops: CDR1 SGHTS, CDR2 YDEGEE. The CDR3 region is CASSYDLAGARYEQYF. The CDR3 DNA reads as TGTGCCAGCAGCTACGATCTAGCGGGTGCCCGCTACGAGCAGTACTTC.

The chain couples TRBV6-2 or TRBV6-3 to TRBJ1-5, with D maybe TRBD1 (5 bases). The germline V gene has CDR1 MNHEY and CDR2 SVGEGT. The CDR3 sequence is 14 residues long. The V end was cut by 0 bases, the J end by 7 bases, with 10 bases between. This CDR3 is CASSYSTGGQPQHF. The CDR3 DNA reads as TGTGCCAGCAGTTACTCGACGGGGGGGCAGCCCCAGCATTTT.

This clone was picked up a small number of times. The gene calls are TRBV2 and TRBJ1-4, with TRBD1 matching 8 bases. V dropped 7 bases and J dropped 5; count of bases not matched to a gene: 6. The CDR3 is 14 amino acids. Germline CDR1 and CDR2: SNHLY and FYNNEI. CDR3: CASILGQENEKLFF. The CDR3 region has the DNA TGTGCCAGCATCCTGGGACAGGAGAATGAAAAACTGTTTTTT.

The chain has TRBV5-1 and TRBJ2-1; the D gene is possibly TRBD2 (6 bases). Between the trimmed V and J ends, which lost 0 bases and 7 bases, there was a span of 11 bases. Germline V gene data show CDR1 as SGHRS and CDR2 as YFSETQ. This CDR3 spans 14 amino acids. The DNA of the CDR3 is TGCGCCAGCAGCTTGGCGGGAGTAGGTAATGAGCAGTTCTTC. Its protein is CASSLAGVGNEQFF.

This chain links TRBV5-6 with TRBJ1-2; 8 nucleotides match TRBD1. The CDR3 extends over 16 amino acids. With 3 bases clipped from V and 5 bases from J, the junction kept 12 bases outside the gene matches. The germline gives CDR1 SGHDT, CDR2 YYEEEE. CDR3 DNA sequence: TGTGCCAGCAGCTCCTGGACAGGGACGAGGGGTTATGGCTACACCTTC. Protein product: CASSSWTGTRGYGYTF.

The chain has TRBV3-1 (or the pseudogene TRBV3-2) and TRBJ1-1; D is possibly TRBD1 (6 bases). Germline V gene sequence: CDR1 LGHDT, CDR2 YNNKEL (reference sequence). The CDR3 consists of 18 residues. V lost 10 bases and J lost 4, with 31 bases in between. The CDR3 sequence: CATWIAVRWSRGSTEAFF. Here the CDR3 DNA reads TGTGCCACGTGGATCGCGGTACGGTGGTCCAGGGGAAGCACTGAAGCTTTCTTT.

The V call is TRBV30, the J call TRBJ1-2, with a weak D call TRBD1 (5 bases). Germline V lookup: CDR1 GTSNPN, CDR2 SVGIG (reference sequence). The V end was cut by 4 bases, the J end by 0 bases, with 12 bases between. The CDR3 is 14 amino acids. Here the CDR3 reads CAWNWGGANYGYTF. CDR3 sequence (DNA): TGTGCCTGGAATTGGGGGGGAGCTAACTATGGCTACACCTTC.

This chain connects TRBV6-6 to TRBJ1-3; 7 nucleotides align to TRBD1. The CDR3 extends over 16 amino acids. CDR1 is MNHNY and CDR2 is SVGAGI in the germline V gene (reference sequence). The V gene end was trimmed by 5 bases and the J gene end by 4 bases; junction bases not matched to a gene: 11. CDR3 nucleotides: TGTGCCAGCAGTCCTAGACAGGGAACGGGGGGAAACACCATATATTTT. Translation: CASSPRQGTGGNTIYF.

In nucleotides, the CDR3 is TGTGCCAGCAGTTCCTCCCCAGGGACCTACGAGCAGTACTTC. This gives the protein CASSSSPGTYEQYF. The chain uses TRBV6-6 and TRBJ2-7; D may be TRBD1 (5 bases). The CDR3 loop spans 14 amino acids. The V and J ends lost 4 bases and 2 bases respectively, with 12 bases between them. CDR1 is MNHNY and CDR2 is SVGAGI in the germline V gene (reference sequence).

CDR3 sequence (DNA): TGTGCCAGCAGCTTAGATCGCTTATGGCATGAGCAGTTCTTC. Translation gives CASSLDRLWHEQFF. The chain has TRBV7-2 and TRBJ2-1; D is uncertain. The CDR3 covers 14 residues. Germline V gene data show CDR1 as SGHTA and CDR2 as FQGNSA. The V gene lost 1 base and the J gene lost 8 bases, with 12 bases spanning the gap.

V is TRBV9 and J is TRBJ1-6, with no clear D. The CDR3 extends over 14 amino acids. Trimming took off 0 bases at V and 8 bases at J, with 9 bases between the two ends. In germline, CDR1 is SGDLS, CDR2 YYNGEE. CDR3 region: CASSVDPRDSPLHF. CDR3 nucleotide sequence: TGTGCCAGCAGCGTAGACCCGAGAGATTCACCCCTCCACTTT. The full variable domain, with the rest looked up from reference TRBV9 and TRBJ1-6, is DSGVTQTPKHLITATGQRVTLRCSPRSGDLSVYWYQQSLDQGLQFLIQYYNGEERAKGNILERFSAQQFPDLHSELNLSSLELGDSALYFCASSVDPRDSPLHFGNGTRLTVT.

Details on this clone: A read error may produce the germline difference seen at one junction end. This rearrangement joins TRBV4-1 to TRBJ1-1; D may be TRBD1 (6 bases). CDR1 and CDR2 (germline): MGHRA, YSYEKL. The CDR3 has 13 residues. The CDR3, as DNA: TGCGCCAGCAGCCAAGATGGGGCAGGGGCGGCAGACTTT. Residues: CASSQDGAGAADF.

The J gene is TRBJ2-1, the V gene TRBV6-4; D possibly corresponds to TRBD2 (6 bases). Germline-derived CDR1 and CDR2 are MRHNA and SNTAGT. Between the trimmed V and J ends, which lost 2 bases and 9 bases, there was a span of 17 bases. This CDR3 spans 15 amino acids. DNA for the CDR3: TGTGCCAGCAGTGACGACGGGACTCAACGGGGTGAGCAGTTCTTC. Its protein is CASSDDGTQRGEQFF.

V gene TRBV11-3 combines with J gene TRBJ1-1, with 9 nucleotides matching TRBD1. Trimming cost V 1 base and J 6 bases; bases outside gene matches: 0. The CDR3 is 13 amino acids. CDR1 is SGHNT, CDR2 YENEEA, per germline. This CDR3 reads CASSLGQGAEAFF. For the CDR3, the DNA is TGTGCCAGCAGCTTAGGACAGGGGGCTGAAGCTTTCTTT. Full variable domain (remainder filled in from reference TRBV11-3 and TRBJ1-1): EAGVVQSPRYKIIEKKQPVAFWCNPISGHNTLYWYLQNLGQGPELLIRYENEEAVDDSQLPKDRFSAERLKGVDSTLKIQPAELGDSAVYLCASSLGQGAEAFFGQGTRLTVV.

This chain joins TRBV7-6 and TRBJ1-1; weak D call: TRBD1 (6 bases). Germline V gene lookup returns CDR1 SGHVS and CDR2 FNYEAQ. V dropped 7 bases and J dropped 0 bases, with 12 bases sitting between them. This CDR3 comprises 14 residues. The CDR3 sequence: CASTKGVLNTEAFF. CDR3 in DNA: TGTGCCAGCACCAAGGGGGTTCTGAACACTGAAGCTTTCTTT. The full variable domain, in which reference TRBV7-6 and TRBJ1-1 provide the parts outside the CDR3, is GAGVSQSPRYKVTKRGQDVALRCDPISGHVSLYWYRQALGQGPEFLTYFNYEAQQDKSGLPNDRFSAERPEGSISTLTIQRTEQRDSAMYRCASTKGVLNTEAFFGQGTRLTVV.

This CDR3 is CASSSTGYGGYTF. The CDR3, as DNA: TGTGCCAGCAGCTCCACAGGGTATGGGGGCTACACCTTC. The chain employs TRBV14 and TRBJ1-2, with D possibly being TRBD1 (6 bases). Germline V gene data show CDR1 as SGHDN and CDR2 as FVKESK. This CDR3 spans 13 amino acids. Trimming took off 5 bases at V and 8 bases at J, with 15 bases between the two ends.

Comment on this clone: Compared with germline, one end of the junction differs, possibly owing to a read error. This rearrangement joins TRBV15 to TRBJ1-1; D not certain. This CDR3 spans 14 amino acids. Per germline, CDR1 LNHNV and CDR2 YYDKDF (reference sequence). CDR3 amino acids: CATSRDGRGTEAFF. The CDR3 nucleotides read TGTGCCACCAGCCGAGACGGGCGGGGCACTGAAGCTTTCTTT.

V and J are TRBV9 and TRBJ1-3, with TRBD1 matching over 8 bases. The CDR3 is 16 residues long. Germline lookup yields CDR1 SGDLS and CDR2 YYNGEE. Trimming cost V 3 bases and J 2 bases; bases outside gene matches: 7. CDR3 DNA: TGTGCCAGCAGCGCATCGACAGGGGAGGCTGGAAACACCATATATTTT. Its protein is CASSASTGEAGNTIYF.

Worth noting for this clone: In the same sample, other DNA sequences code for this CDR3. This chain joins TRBV24-1 and TRBJ1-4; 8 bases are shared with TRBD1. This CDR3 comprises 14 residues. Germline V gene data show CDR1 as KGHDR and CDR2 as SFDVKD. V dropped 5 bases and J dropped 4; count of bases not matched to a gene: 2. CDR3 in amino acids: CATSAGQGNEKLFF. DNA of the CDR3: TGTGCCACCAGTGCAGGACAGGGTAATGAAAAACTGTTTTTT.

This chain links TRBV7-2 with TRBJ2-6, with D possibly TRBD1 on 5 matching bases. The germline V gene has CDR1 SGHTA and CDR2 FQGNSA. V shed 5 bases and J shed 4 bases, with 12 bases lying between them. The CDR3 totals 15 residues. CDR3: CASSQGVAGANVLTF. The CDR3 DNA sequence: TGTGCCAGCAGCCAAGGGGTAGCCGGGGCCAACGTCCTGACTTTC.

This chain connects TRBV4-1 to TRBJ2-3; TRBD1 matches 7 bases. The CDR3 is made up of 18 amino acids. Trimming removed 1 base from V and 6 bases from J; junction bases left unmatched: 16. Germline V gene sequence: CDR1 MGHRA, CDR2 YSYEKL. The CDR3 reads CASSQGPARAGGSDTQYF. The CDR3 DNA sequence: TGCGCCAGCAGCCAAGGCCCCGCTCGCGCAGGGGGATCCGATACGCAGTATTTT.

This rearrangement joins TRBV5-1 to TRBJ2-3; 8 positions match TRBD1. Germline V CDR1 and CDR2: SGHRS, YFSETQ. CDR3 size: 14 residues. Trimming at V came to 4 bases and at J to 3 bases, leaving 4 bases not matched to a gene. CDR3 coding DNA: TGCGCCAGCAGCGCGGGACAGGATACAGATACGCAGTATTTT. Translating gives CASSAGQDTDTQYF.

A few counts support this clone. The CDR3 loop reads CASSQAQGAEAFF. CDR3 in DNA: TGTGCCAGCAGCCAAGCACAGGGCGCTGAAGCTTTCTTT. The rearrangement links TRBV3-1 (or the pseudogene TRBV3-2) to TRBJ1-1; weak D call: TRBD1 (6 bases). This CDR3 spans 13 amino acids. CDR1 LGHDT and CDR2 YNNKEL come from the germline V gene (reference sequence). V lost 1 base to trimming and J lost 6 bases, with 9 bases between them.

This chain uses TRBV7-9 with TRBJ1-4; D call uncertain. The V end was cut by 5 bases, the J end by 8 bases, with 15 bases between. This CDR3 has 14 amino acids. CDR1 and CDR2 from the germline V gene are SEHNR and FQNEAQ (reference sequence). The CDR3 loop is CASSLRGSEEKLFF. In nucleotides, the CDR3 is TGTGCCAGCAGCCTGAGAGGGTCGGAAGAAAAACTGTTTTTT.

As to this clone: Other DNA sequences of this sample code for an identical CDR3. The rearrangement uses TRBV9 and TRBJ2-1; D not certain. Germline loops: CDR1 SGDLS, CDR2 YYNGEE. CDR3 size: 11 residues. Deletions cut 3 bases from V and 5 bases from J, with 3 bases between. In DNA form, the CDR3 reads TGTGCCAGCAGCGCAAACAATGAGCAGTTCTTC. It encodes CASSANNEQFF.

The rearrangement uses TRBV6-5 and TRBJ2-1; TRBD1 agrees at 8 bases. The germline CDR1 and CDR2 sequences are MNHEY and SVGAGI. The CDR3 contains 14 residues. V dropped 11 bases and J dropped 8; count of bases not matched to a gene: 14. The CDR3: CASRGPGGLYEQFF. CDR3 coding DNA: TGTGCCTCAAGGGGGCCAGGGGGCTTATATGAGCAGTTCTTC.

The CDR3 DNA reads as TGTGCCAGCAGCCCTCGGGACAGGACTTATTCTGGAAACACCATATATTTT. Residues: CASSPRDRTYSGNTIYF. J is TRBJ1-3 and V is TRBV9, with 8 bases identical to TRBD1. This CDR3 spans 17 amino acids. V lost 4 bases and J lost 1; bases outside the gene matches: 10. Per germline, CDR1 SGDLS and CDR2 YYNGEE.